These 15 T cell receptor beta chains were all obtained from the same sample, sequenced in a study of OX40 agonist ivuxolimab in advanced cancers. Generated by immunoSEQ multiplex PCR, the TCRdb table keeps only in-frame clones and is missing some. This table holds about 14,000 clones, roughly three quarters found once. The sample in question was CD4+ or CD8+ T cells sorted from blood, obtained in a trial of the OX40 agonist ivuxolimab. These receptor sequences come from an adult with an advanced solid tumor such as melanoma, head and neck, liver or kidney cancer.

This clone was detected only a few times. This rearrangement joins TRBV6-6 to TRBJ1-1; no firm D call. The CDR3 consists of 14 residues. Looked up from germline, CDR1 is MNHNY and CDR2 is SVGAGI (reference sequence). Trimming removed 0 bases at V and 0 bases at J, with 5 bases between. The CDR3 protein is CASSYSQLNTEAFF. CDR3 sequence (DNA): TGTGCCAGCAGTTACTCACAGTTGAACACTGAAGCTTTCTTT.

In its sample, this clone was seen a few times. The chain links TRBV16 to TRBJ1-1; possible D gene TRBD1, 5 bases. The germline gives CDR1 KGHSY, CDR2 FQNENV. CDR3 length equals 15 residues. Trimming cost V 4 bases and J 0 bases, with 12 bases left between them. The CDR3 is CASSLADKMNTEAFF. CDR3 in DNA: TGTGCCAGCAGCCTAGCGGACAAGATGAACACTGAAGCTTTCTTT.

V usage is TRBV9 and J usage is TRBJ2-7, with 7 bases that match TRBD1. The V segment lost 0 bases and the J segment 4 bases; nucleotides outside the gene matches: 4. The CDR3 is made up of 14 amino acids. Germline CDR1 and CDR2: SGDLS and YYNGEE. The DNA for the CDR3 is TGTGCCAGCAGCGTAGGAGACAGGGTTTACGAGCAGTACTTC. It yields the protein CASSVGDRVYEQYF.

The chain couples TRBV25-1 to TRBJ2-1; 7 nucleotides agree with TRBD1. V shed 4 bases, J shed 4 bases, and the junction held 7 bases outside the gene matches. The CDR3 has 15 residues. Germline V gives CDR1 MGHDK, CDR2 SYGVNS. The CDR3 is CASSVGQEPYNEQFF. CDR3 in DNA: TGTGCCAGCAGTGTAGGACAGGAACCTTACAATGAGCAGTTCTTC. Using reference TRBV25-1 and TRBJ2-1 for the parts outside the CDR3, the full variable domain is EADIYQTPRYLVIGTGKKITLECSQTMGHDKMYWYQQDPGMELHLIHYSYGVNSTEKGDLSSESTVSRIRTEHFPLTLESARPSHTSQYLCASSVGQEPYNEQFFGPGTRLTVL.

This clone was observed a few times. V is TRBV5-1 and J is TRBJ2-2; the D gene is possibly TRBD2 (6 bases). Trimming pared 0 bases from V and 7 bases from J, leaving 10 bases between. Germline CDR1 SGHRS, CDR2 YFSETQ. This CDR3 has 14 residues. DNA for the CDR3: TGCGCCAGCAGCTTGGACGGAGGGGTCGGGGAGCTGTTTTTT. This sequence encodes CASSLDGGVGELFF. Looking up the rest from reference TRBV5-1 and TRBJ2-2 gives the full variable domain: KAGVTQTPRYLIKTRGQQVTLSCSPISGHRSVSWYQQTPGQGLQFLFEYFSETQRNKGNFPGRFSGRQFSNSRSEMNVSTLELGDSALYLCASSLDGGVGELFFGEGSRLTVL.

The chain employs TRBV28 and TRBJ1-1, with D maybe TRBD1 (5 bases). This CDR3 comprises 13 residues. Germline CDR1 reads MDHEN; CDR2 reads SYDVKM. V lost 3 bases and J lost 6, with 11 bases in between. The CDR3 here is CASSLGGIAEAFF. The CDR3 DNA follows: TGTGCCAGCAGTTTGGGGGGGATCGCTGAAGCTTTCTTT.

This chain links TRBV7-8 with TRBJ2-5; D is unresolved. Per germline, CDR1 SGHVS and CDR2 FQNEAQ. The CDR3 is 10 residues long. V was trimmed by 6 bases and J by 5 bases, leaving 4 bases between them. DNA for the CDR3: TGTGCCAGCAGAGGGGAGACCCAGTACTTC. Translated, it gives CASRGETQYF.

This chain connects TRBV7-9 to TRBJ2-7; TRBD1 matches at 9 bases. The ends lost 5 bases at V and 2 bases at J; junction bases unmatched: 7. The CDR3 has 15 amino acids. The V gene's germline CDR1 is SEHNR and CDR2 FQNEAQ (reference sequence). CDR3: CASSGTGGTTYEQYF. CDR3 bases: TGTGCCAGCAGCGGAACAGGGGGCACAACCTACGAGCAGTACTTC. Full variable domain (rest looked up from reference TRBV7-9 and TRBJ2-7): DTGVSQNPRHKITKRGQNVTFRCDPISEHNRLYWYRQTLGQGPEFLTYFQNEAQLEKSRLLSDRFSAERPKGSFSTLEIQRTEQGDSAMYLCASSGTGGTTYEQYFGPGTRLTVT.

In regard to this clone: Compared with germline, one end of the junction differs, possibly owing to a read error. The rearrangement links TRBV6-5 to TRBJ2-7; D might be TRBD1 (5 bases). Germline CDR1 MNHEY, CDR2 SVGAGI. This CDR3 comprises 14 residues. The CDR3 sequence is CASSLSPGSYEQHF. The CDR3, as DNA: TGTGCCAGCAGTTTATCCCCAGGGTCCTACGAGCAGCACTTC.

This clone was seen once. The chain recombines TRBV7-9 with TRBJ2-7; no firm D call. Germline lookup yields CDR1 SEHNR and CDR2 FQNEAQ (reference sequence). Between the trimmed V and J ends, which lost 5 bases and 3 bases, there was a span of 14 bases. This CDR3 is built from 14 residues. CDR3: CASSPSLTHYEQYF. CDR3 nucleotides: TGTGCCAGCAGCCCCTCCCTTACCCACTACGAGCAGTACTTC.

V and J are TRBV6-5 and TRBJ1-4; TRBD1 matches 9 bases. The CDR3 is made up of 13 amino acids. V gave up 11 bases and J gave up 5 bases; unmatched junction bases: 6. Germline assignment: CDR1 MNHEY and CDR2 SVGAGI. The CDR3 reads CAVQGARNEKLFF. DNA for the CDR3: TGTGCCGTACAGGGGGCTAGGAATGAAAAACTGTTTTTT.

There are a few counts of this clone. This rearrangement joins TRBV29-1 to TRBJ1-5, with D perhaps TRBD1 (6 bases). With 7 bases removed from V and 0 bases from J, the gap between germline ends came to 19 bases. There are 16 residues in the CDR3. Germline V gives CDR1 SQVTM, CDR2 ANQGSEA. The CDR3 DNA reads TGCAGCGCAGCAACCGGGACATACCCTAGCAATCAGCCCCAGCATTTT. Protein: CSAATGTYPSNQPQHF.

This clone was seen only a few times. The chain couples TRBV30 to TRBJ2-1; a possible D gene is TRBD2 (7 bases). The CDR3 length is 14 residues. Germline V gene lookup returns CDR1 GTSNPN and CDR2 SVGIG (reference sequence). Trimming left V 6 bases short and J 4 bases short, with 16 bases between. CDR3 loop: CACTRSGTYNEQFF. CDR3 sequence (DNA): TGTGCCTGCACAAGGAGCGGGACATACAATGAGCAGTTCTTC.

CDR3 DNA sequence: TGTGCCAGCAGTCCGCGGGGGGGCGACGAGCAGTACTTC. This translates into CASSPRGGDEQYF. V gene TRBV25-1 combines with J gene TRBJ2-5; 9 bases line up with TRBD2. Gene TRBJ2-7 matches the end of the DNA better, so the J call may be wrong. Per germline, CDR1 MGHDK and CDR2 SYGVNS. The CDR3 consists of 13 residues.

The chain employs TRBV6-5 and TRBJ1-6; D is unclear. The V and J ends lost 7 bases and 7 bases respectively, with 11 bases between them. The V gene's germline CDR1 is MNHEY and CDR2 SVGAGI. This CDR3 contains 13 residues. CDR3 loop: CASNPGTNSPLHF. The DNA for the CDR3 is TGTGCCAGCAACCCGGGCACAAATTCACCCCTCCACTTT.